The rows below give T cell receptor beta chains drawn from one sample of a study of blood T cell repertoires in COVID-19. Sequencing used immunoSEQ multiplex PCR; TCRdb keeps in-frame clones, though not all of them. The profile shows about 270,000 clones, approximately 86% of them singletons. Source material: peripheral blood. The receptors here all came from a woman between 18 and 29 years old with acute or convalescent COVID-19. Both conserved end residues are trimmed from each CDR3. Rows may omit the clone size; those that give it use once, few, many or a size class.

abundance	v_gene	len	CDR3aa
.	TRBV30	13	AWSEGQLANQPQH
.	TRBV6-5	14	ASSYSRAGPTDTQY
.	TRBV5-1	13	ASSLGGLPNEKLF
.	TRBV9	13	ASSVSPRDQETQY
.	TRBV7-2	11	ASTLQGNTEAF
few	TRBV19	13	ASSPKGVSTDTQY
.	TRBV10-1	15	ASSETGHANSNQPQH
.	TRBV7-9	15	ASSLPGLAGGTDTQY
once	TRBV6-5	12	ASQRDPDTDTQY
.	TRBV2	14	ASRGGPGTGVNEQF
.	TRBV7-8	11	ASSFSGTDTQY
.	TRBV12-3/TRBV12-4	9	ASSLGREQY
.	TRBV19	13	ATRTSGTPYNEQF
.	TRBV28	11	ASSFWPDYGYT
few	TRBV5-1	12	ASSTGQQPYEQY
.	TRBV13	13	ASSSRTGGYYGYT
.	TRBV5-4	15	ASSRGRARSSYNEQF
.	TRBV7-2	12	ASSLSRGNEKLF
.	TRBV11-2	14	ASGKGAGYNTGELF
.	TRBV21-1	12	ASSKAVGSTEAF
.	TRBV18	15	ASSPWPLAASYNEQF
.	TRBV4-1	14	ASSPTGTTGLYEQY
.	TRBV19	13	ASSMSYSSYNEQF
.	TRBV5-1	13	ASSFVTSGTDTQY